This TCR beta chain derives from a study of T cell repertoires in cytomegalovirus infection. Across the whole study: Through public TCR beta signatures, both CMV infection and matching HLA type were indicated.

For this clonotype: Its antigen is currently unknown.

TCRdb re-called the reads through MiXCR, storing one row per CDR3 protein. The sample holds about 46,000 distinct CDR3 sequences, 20% seen once. The source material was PBMCs, sequenced either directly or after in vitro stimulation (not recorded which). The sequence was collected from a human donor in good health (CMV status not recorded). Some clones in this sample may be carry-over from other donors' samples.

CDR3 in DNA: TGTGCCAGCACCCCAGTTCTGGACGGGAACTATGGCTACACCTTC. Protein sequence: CASTPVLDGNYGYTF. V and J are TRBV7-9 and TRBJ1-2; the D is unclear. The CDR3 runs to 15 residues. Trimming took 7 bases from V and 2 from J, leaving 17 bases between them. Germline V gives CDR1 SEHNR, CDR2 FQNEAQ (reference sequence).